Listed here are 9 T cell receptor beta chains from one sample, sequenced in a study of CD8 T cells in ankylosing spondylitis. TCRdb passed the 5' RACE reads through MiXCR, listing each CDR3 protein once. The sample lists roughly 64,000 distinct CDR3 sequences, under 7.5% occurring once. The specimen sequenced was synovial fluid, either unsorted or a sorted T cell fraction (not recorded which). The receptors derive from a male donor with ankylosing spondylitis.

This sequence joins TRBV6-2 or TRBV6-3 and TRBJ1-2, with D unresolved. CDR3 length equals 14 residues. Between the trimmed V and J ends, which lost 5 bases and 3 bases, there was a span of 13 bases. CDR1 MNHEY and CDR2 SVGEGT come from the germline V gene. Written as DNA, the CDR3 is TGTGCCAGCAGTACCTCGACGGAAGACTATGGCTACACCTTC. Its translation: CASSTSTEDYGYTF.

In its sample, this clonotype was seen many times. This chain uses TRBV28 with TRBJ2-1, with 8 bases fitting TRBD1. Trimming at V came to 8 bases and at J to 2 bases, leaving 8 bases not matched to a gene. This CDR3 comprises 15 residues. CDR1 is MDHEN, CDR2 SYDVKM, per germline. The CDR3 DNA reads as TGTGCCAGCTTTCAGGGGGCTGATCCCTACAATGAGCAGTTCTTC. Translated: CASFQGADPYNEQFF.

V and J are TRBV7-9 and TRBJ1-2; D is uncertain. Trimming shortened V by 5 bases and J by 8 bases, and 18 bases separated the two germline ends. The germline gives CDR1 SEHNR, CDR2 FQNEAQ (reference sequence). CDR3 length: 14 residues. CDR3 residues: CASSRSSERRGYTF. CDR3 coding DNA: TGTGCCAGCAGCCGCTCTTCGGAGCGGCGCGGCTACACCTTC.

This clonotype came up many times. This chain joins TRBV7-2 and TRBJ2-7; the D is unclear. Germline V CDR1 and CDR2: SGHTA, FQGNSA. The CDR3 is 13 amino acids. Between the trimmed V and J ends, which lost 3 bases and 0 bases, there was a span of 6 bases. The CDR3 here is CASSLTPSYEQYF. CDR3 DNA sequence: TGTGCCAGCAGCTTGACACCCTCCTACGAGCAGTACTTC.

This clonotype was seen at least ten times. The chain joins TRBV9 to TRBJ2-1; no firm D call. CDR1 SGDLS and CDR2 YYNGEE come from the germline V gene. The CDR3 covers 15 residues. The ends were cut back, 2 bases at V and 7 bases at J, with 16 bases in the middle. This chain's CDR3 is CASSVRGRVGNEQFF. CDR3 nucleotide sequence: TGTGCCAGCAGCGTTAGAGGAAGGGTTGGGAATGAGCAGTTCTTC. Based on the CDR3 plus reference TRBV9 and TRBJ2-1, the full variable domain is DSGVTQTPKHLITATGQRVTLRCSPRSGDLSVYWYQQSLDQGLQFLIQYYNGEERAKGNILERFSAQQFPDLHSELNLSSLELGDSALYFCASSVRGRVGNEQFFGPGTRLTVL.

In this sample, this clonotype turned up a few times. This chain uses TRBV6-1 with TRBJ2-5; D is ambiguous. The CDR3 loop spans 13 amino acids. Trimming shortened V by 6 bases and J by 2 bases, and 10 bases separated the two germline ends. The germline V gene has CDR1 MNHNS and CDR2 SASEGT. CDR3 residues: CASSATRQETQYF. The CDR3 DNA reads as TGTGCCAGCAGCGCGACTCGGCAAGAGACCCAGTACTTC.

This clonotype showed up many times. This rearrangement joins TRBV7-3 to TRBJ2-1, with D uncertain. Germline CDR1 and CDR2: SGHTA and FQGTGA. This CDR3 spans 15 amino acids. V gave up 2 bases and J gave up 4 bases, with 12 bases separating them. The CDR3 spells CASSLSHSSYNEQFF. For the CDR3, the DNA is TGTGCCAGCAGCTTATCACATTCTTCTTACAATGAGCAGTTCTTC.

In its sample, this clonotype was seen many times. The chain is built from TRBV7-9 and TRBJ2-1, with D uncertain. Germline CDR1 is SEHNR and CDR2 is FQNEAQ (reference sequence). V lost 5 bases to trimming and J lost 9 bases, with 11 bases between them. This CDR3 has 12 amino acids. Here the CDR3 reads CASSPFRSEQFF. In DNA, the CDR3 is TGTGCCAGCAGCCCCTTTCGGAGTGAGCAGTTCTTC. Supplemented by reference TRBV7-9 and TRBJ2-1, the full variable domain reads DTGVSQNPRHKITKRGQNVTFRCDPISEHNRLYWYRQTLGQGPEFLTYFQNEAQLEKSRLLSDRFSAERPKGSFSTLEIQRTEQGDSAMYLCASSPFRSEQFFGPGTRLTVL.

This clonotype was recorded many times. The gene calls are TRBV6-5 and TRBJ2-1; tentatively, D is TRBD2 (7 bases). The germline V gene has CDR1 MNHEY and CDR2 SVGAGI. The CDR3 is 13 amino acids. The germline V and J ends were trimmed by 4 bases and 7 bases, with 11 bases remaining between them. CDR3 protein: CASSFRGANEQFF. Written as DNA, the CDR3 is TGTGCCAGCAGTTTTCGGGGGGCGAATGAGCAGTTCTTC.